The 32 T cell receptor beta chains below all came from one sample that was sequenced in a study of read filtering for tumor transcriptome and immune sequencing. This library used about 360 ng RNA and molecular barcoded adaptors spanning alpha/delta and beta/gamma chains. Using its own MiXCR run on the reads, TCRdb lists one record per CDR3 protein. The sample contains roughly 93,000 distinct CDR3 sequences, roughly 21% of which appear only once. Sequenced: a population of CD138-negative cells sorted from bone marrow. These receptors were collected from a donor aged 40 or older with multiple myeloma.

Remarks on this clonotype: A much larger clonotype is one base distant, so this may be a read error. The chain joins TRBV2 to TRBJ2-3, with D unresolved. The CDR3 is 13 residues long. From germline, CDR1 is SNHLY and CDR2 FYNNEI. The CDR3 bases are TGTGCCAGCAAGAGCCCGGGCACAGATACGCAGTGTTTT. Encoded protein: CASKSPGTDTQCF.

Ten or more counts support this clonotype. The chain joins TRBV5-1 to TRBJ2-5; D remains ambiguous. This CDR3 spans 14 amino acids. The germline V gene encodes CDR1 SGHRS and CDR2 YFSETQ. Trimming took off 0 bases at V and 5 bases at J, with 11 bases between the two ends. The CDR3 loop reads CASSLVADGETQYF. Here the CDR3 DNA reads TGCGCCAGCAGCTTGGTTGCGGATGGGGAGACCCAGTACTTC.

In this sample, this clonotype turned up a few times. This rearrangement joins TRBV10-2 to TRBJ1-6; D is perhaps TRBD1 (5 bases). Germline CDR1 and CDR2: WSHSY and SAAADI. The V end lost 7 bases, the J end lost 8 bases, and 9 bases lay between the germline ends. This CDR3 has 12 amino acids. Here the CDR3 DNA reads TGCGCCAGCACGCAGGGCCATTCACCCCTCCACTTT. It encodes CASTQGHSPLHF.

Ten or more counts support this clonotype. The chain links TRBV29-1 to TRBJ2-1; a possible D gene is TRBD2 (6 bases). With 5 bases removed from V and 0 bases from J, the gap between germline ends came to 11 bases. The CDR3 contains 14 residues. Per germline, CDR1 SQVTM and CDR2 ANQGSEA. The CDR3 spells CSVTGGSSYNEQFF. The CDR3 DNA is TGCAGCGTTACTGGAGGGAGCTCCTACAATGAGCAGTTCTTC.

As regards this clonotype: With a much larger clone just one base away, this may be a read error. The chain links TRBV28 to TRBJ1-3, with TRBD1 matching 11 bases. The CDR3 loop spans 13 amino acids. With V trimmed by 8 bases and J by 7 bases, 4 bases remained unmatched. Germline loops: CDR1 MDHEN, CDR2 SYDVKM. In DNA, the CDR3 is TGTGCCAGCCGGGACAGGGGGTTGAACACCATATATTTT. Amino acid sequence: CASRDRGLNTIYF.

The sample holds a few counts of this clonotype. This CDR3 is CASSVWQKNTEAFF. CDR3 DNA sequence: TGTGCCAGCAGTGTATGGCAGAAGAACACTGAAGCTTTCTTT. The chain recombines TRBV6-1 with TRBJ1-1, with D unresolved. Germline assignment: CDR1 MNHNS and CDR2 SASEGT. Trimming left V 4 bases short and J 1 base short, with 10 bases between. The CDR3 length is 14 residues.

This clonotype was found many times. CDR3 in amino acids: CASSSRGRLAEQYF. Here the CDR3 DNA reads TGCGCCAGCAGCTCTAGGGGTCGGCTGGCCGAGCAGTACTTC. This rearrangement joins TRBV5-1 to TRBJ2-7; D is perhaps TRBD1 (5 bases). CDR3 length equals 14 residues. Germline CDR1 is SGHRS and CDR2 is YFSETQ. With 3 bases removed from V and 6 bases from J, the gap between germline ends came to 16 bases. The variable domain in full, completed from reference TRBV5-1 and TRBJ2-7, reads KAGVTQTPRYLIKTRGQQVTLSCSPISGHRSVSWYQQTPGQGLQFLFEYFSETQRNKGNFPGRFSGRQFSNSRSEMNVSTLELGDSALYLCASSSRGRLAEQYFGPGTRLTVT.

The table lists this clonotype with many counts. The CDR3 nucleotides read TGTGCCAGCAGTTCATTTACAGGGTGGTATAGCAATCAGCCCCAGCATTTT. Translated, it gives CASSSFTGWYSNQPQHF. This chain joins TRBV12-3 or TRBV12-4 and TRBJ1-5; TRBD1 might be the D (6 bases). This CDR3 comprises 17 residues. Trimming shortened V by 4 bases and J by 0 bases, and 16 bases separated the two germline ends.

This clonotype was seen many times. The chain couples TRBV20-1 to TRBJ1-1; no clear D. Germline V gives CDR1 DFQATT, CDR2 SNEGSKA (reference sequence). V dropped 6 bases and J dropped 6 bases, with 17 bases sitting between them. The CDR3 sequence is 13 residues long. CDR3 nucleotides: TGCAGTGCGTCCGAGGACGTAGGCGCTGAAGCTTTCTTT. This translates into CSASEDVGAEAFF.

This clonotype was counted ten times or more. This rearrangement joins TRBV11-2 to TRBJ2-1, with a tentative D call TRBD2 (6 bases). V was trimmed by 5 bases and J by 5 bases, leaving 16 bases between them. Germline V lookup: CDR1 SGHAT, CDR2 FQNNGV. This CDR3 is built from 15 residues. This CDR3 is CASSRPASGHNEQFF. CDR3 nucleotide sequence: TGTGCCAGCAGCCGACCAGCCAGCGGGCACAATGAGCAGTTCTTC.

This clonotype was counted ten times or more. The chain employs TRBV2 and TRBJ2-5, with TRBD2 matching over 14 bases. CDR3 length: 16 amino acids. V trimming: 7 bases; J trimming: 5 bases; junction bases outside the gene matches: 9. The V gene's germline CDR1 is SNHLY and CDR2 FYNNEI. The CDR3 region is CASTLGLAGGLETQYF. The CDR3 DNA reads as TGTGCCAGCACGCTAGGACTAGCGGGGGGATTGGAGACCCAGTACTTC.

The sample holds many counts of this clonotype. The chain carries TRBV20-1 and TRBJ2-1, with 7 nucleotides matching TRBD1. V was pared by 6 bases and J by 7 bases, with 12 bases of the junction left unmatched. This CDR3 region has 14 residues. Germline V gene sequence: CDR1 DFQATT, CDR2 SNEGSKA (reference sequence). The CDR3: CSAQKDAGGNEQFF. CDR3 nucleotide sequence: TGCAGTGCCCAGAAGGATGCAGGGGGAAATGAGCAGTTCTTC.

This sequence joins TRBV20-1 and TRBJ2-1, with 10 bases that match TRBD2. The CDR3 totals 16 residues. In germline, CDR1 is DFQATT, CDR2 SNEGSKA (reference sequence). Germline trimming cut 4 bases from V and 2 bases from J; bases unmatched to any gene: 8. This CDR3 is CSANPFLAGAYNEQFF. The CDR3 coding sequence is TGCAGTGCTAACCCCTTTCTAGCGGGGGCCTACAATGAGCAGTTCTTC.

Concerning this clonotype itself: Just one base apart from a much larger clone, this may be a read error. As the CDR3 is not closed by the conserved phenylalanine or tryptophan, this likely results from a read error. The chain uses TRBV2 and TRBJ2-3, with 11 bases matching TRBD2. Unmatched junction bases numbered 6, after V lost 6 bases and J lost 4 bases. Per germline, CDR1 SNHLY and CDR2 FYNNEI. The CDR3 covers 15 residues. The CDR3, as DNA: TGTGCCAGCAGCTATCTAGCGGGGGGTGCAGATACGCAGTATTCT. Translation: CASSYLAGGADTQYS.

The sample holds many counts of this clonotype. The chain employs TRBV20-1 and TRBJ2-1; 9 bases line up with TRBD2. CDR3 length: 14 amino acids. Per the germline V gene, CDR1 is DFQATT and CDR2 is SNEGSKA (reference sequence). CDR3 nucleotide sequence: TGCAGCGAACATAGCGGGGGCCCCTACAATGAGCAGTTCTTC. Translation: CSEHSGGPYNEQFF.

In DNA, the CDR3 is TGCGCCAGCAGCTTGGATGGGTTTTTGAACACTGAAGCTTTCTTT. Translating gives CASSLDGFLNTEAFF. This rearrangement joins TRBV5-1 to TRBJ1-1; D call uncertain. Per the germline V gene, CDR1 is SGHRS and CDR2 is YFSETQ. V lost 0 bases and J lost 0, with 9 bases in between. The CDR3 has 15 amino acids.

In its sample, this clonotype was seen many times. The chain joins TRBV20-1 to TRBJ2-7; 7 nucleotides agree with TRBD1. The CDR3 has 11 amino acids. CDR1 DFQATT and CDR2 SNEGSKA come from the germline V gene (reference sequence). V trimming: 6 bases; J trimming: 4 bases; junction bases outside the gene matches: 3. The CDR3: CSATTGYEQYF. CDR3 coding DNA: TGCAGTGCCACGACAGGGTACGAGCAGTACTTC.

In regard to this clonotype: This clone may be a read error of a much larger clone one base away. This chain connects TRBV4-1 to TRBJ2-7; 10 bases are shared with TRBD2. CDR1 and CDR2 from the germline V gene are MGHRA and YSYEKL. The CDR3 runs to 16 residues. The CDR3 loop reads CASSPLAGAKPYKQYF. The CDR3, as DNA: TGCGCCAGCAGCCCTCTAGCGGGGGCGAAGCCCTACAAGCAGTACTTC.

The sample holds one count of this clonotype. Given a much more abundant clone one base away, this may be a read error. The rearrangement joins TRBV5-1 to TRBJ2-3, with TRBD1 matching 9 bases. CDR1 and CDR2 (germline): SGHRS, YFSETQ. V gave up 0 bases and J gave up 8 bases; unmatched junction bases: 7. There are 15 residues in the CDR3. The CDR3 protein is CASSLVGTGPGTQYF. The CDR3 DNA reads TGCGCCAGCAGCTTGGTTGGGACAGGGCCAGGTACGCAGTATTTT.

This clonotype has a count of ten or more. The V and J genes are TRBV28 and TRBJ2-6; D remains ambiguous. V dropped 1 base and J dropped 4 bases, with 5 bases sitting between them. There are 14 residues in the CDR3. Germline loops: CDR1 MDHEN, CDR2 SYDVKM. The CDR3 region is CASSLLSGANVLTF. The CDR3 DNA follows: TGTGCCAGCAGTTTATTGTCCGGGGCCAACGTCCTGACTTTC.

This CDR3 reads CASSYTLHRFRLAKNIQYF. In nucleotides, the CDR3 is TGTGCCAGCAGTTACACTCTTCACAGATTCAGGCTAGCCAAAAACATTCAGTACTTC. The chain is built from TRBV6-5 and TRBJ2-4; no reliable D call. CDR1 and CDR2 (germline): MNHEY, SVGAGI. The CDR3 runs 19 residues. The V end was cut by 2 bases, the J end by 0 bases, with 20 bases between.

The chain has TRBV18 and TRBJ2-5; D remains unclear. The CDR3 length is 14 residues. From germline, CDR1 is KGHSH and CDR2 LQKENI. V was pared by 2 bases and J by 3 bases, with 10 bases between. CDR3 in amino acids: CASSPSYTEETQYF. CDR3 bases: TGTGCCAGCTCACCAAGTTATACAGAAGAGACCCAGTACTTC. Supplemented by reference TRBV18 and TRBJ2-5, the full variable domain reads NAGVMQNPRHLVRRRGQEARLRCSPMKGHSHVYWYRQLPEEGLKFMVYLQKENIIDESGMPKERFSAEFPKEGPSILRIQQVVRGDSAAYFCASSPSYTEETQYFGPGTRLLVL.

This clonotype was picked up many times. The CDR3 spells CASSEDSPTSGANVLTF. The CDR3 DNA is TGTGCCAGCAGTGAAGACAGCCCAACCTCTGGGGCCAACGTCCTGACTTTC. The V call is TRBV2, the J call TRBJ2-6; D gene uncertain. Trimming pared 1 base from V and 0 bases from J, leaving 10 bases between. CDR1 is SNHLY and CDR2 is FYNNEI in the germline V gene. The CDR3 runs to 17 residues.

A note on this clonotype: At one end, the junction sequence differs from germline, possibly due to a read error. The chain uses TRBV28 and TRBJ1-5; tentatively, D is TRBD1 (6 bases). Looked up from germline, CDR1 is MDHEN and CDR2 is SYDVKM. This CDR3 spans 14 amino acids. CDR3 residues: CASSFSEGDQHQHF. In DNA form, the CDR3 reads TGTGCCAGCAGTTTCTCGGAGGGGGATCAGCACCAGCATTTT.

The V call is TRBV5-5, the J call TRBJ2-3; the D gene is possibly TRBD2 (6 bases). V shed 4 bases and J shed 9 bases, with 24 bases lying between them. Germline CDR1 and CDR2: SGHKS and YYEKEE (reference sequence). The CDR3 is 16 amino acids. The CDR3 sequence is CASSLTSYATDSTQYF. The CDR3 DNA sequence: TGTGCCAGCAGCCTGACTAGTTATGCCACTGATAGCACGCAGTATTTT.

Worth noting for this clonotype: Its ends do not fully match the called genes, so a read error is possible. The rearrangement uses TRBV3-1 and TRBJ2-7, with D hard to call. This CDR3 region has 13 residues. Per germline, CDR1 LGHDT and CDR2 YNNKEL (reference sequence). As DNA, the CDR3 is TGTGCCAGCAGCCAAGATCAAAGGTACGGGCAGTACTTC. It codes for CASSQDQRYGQYF.

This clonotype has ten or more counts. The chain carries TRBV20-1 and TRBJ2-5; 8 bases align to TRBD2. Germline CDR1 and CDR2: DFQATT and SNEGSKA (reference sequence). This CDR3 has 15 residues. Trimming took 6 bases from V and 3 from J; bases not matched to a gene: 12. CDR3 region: CSAAPHLSGEETQYF. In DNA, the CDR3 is TGCAGTGCCGCCCCCCACCTTAGCGGGGAAGAGACCCAGTACTTC.

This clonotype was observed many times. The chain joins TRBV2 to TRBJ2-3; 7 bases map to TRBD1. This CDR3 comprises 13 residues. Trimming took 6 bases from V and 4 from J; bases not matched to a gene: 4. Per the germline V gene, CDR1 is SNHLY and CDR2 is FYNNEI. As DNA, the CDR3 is TGTGCCAGCAGGCCGGGACAGCCAGATACGCAGTATTTT. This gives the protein CASRPGQPDTQYF.

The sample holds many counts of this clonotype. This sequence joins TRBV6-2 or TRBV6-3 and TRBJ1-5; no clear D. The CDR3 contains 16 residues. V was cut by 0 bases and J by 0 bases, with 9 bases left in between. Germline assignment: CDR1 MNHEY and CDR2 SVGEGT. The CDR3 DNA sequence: TGTGCCAGCAGTTACTCGGCCGGGGTTAGCAATCAGCCCCAGCATTTT. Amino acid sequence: CASSYSAGVSNQPQHF.

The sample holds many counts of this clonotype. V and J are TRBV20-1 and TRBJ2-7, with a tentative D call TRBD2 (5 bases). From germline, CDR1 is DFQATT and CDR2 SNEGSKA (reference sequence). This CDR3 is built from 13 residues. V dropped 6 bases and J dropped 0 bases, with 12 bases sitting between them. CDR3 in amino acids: CSASAGSSYEQYF. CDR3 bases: TGCAGTGCCTCCGCTGGGAGCTCCTACGAGCAGTACTTC.

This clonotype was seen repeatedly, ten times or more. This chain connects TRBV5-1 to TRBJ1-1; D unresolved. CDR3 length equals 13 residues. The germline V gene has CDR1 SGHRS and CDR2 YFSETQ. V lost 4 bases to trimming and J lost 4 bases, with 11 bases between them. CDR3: CASSPTPSTEAFF. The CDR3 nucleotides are TGCGCCAGCAGCCCAACACCCAGCACTGAAGCTTTCTTT. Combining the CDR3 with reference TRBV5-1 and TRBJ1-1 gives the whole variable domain KAGVTQTPRYLIKTRGQQVTLSCSPISGHRSVSWYQQTPGQGLQFLFEYFSETQRNKGNFPGRFSGRQFSNSRSEMNVSTLELGDSALYLCASSPTPSTEAFFGQGTRLTVV.

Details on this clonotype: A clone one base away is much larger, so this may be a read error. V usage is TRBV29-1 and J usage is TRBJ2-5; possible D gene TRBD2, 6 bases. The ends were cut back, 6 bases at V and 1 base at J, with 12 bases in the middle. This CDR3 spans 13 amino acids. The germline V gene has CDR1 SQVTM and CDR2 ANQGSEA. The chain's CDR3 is CSVSLGGQETQYF. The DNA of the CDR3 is TGCAGCGTATCCCTGGGGGGCCAAGAGACCCAGTACTTC.